These 10 T cell receptor beta chains were all obtained from the same sample, sequenced in a study of response to subunit inactivated influenza vaccine. TCRdb called the RT-PCR reads again in MiXCR, with one record for every CDR3 protein. The repertoire holds 490,000 or so distinct CDR3 sequences, approximately 7.1% seen once, with 10% to 15% in the top ten. This material consisted of PBMCs from blood, taken roughly 24 months after vaccination. These receptors all stem from a man aged 45 to 70 who received an inactivated influenza vaccine.

This clonotype was observed a few times. The chain carries TRBV4-3 and TRBJ2-3; TRBD2 agrees at 9 bases. CDR3 length: 17 amino acids. The germline V gene encodes CDR1 LGHNA and CDR2 YSLEER. The V gene end was trimmed by 0 bases and the J gene end by 4 bases; junction bases not matched to a gene: 8. This CDR3 reads CASSQEGKREAPDTQYF. In DNA form, the CDR3 reads TGCGCCAGCAGCCAAGAAGGAAAGCGGGAGGCCCCAGATACGCAGTATTTT.

The chain joins TRBV5-1 to TRBJ2-2; 8 bases line up with TRBD2. With V trimmed by 1 base and J by 3 bases, 14 bases remained unmatched. Germline-derived CDR1 and CDR2 are SGHRS and YFSETQ. The length of the CDR3 is 19 residues. Here the CDR3 reads CASSLYPQSSGDDTGELFF. CDR3 DNA sequence: TGCGCCAGCAGCTTGTACCCCCAAAGTAGCGGGGACGACACCGGGGAGCTGTTTTTT.

The V gene is TRBV4-3, the J gene TRBJ1-2; D is unresolved. V was pared by 0 bases and J by 5 bases, with 19 bases between. CDR3 length: 17 residues. Germline V gives CDR1 LGHNA, CDR2 YSLEER. CDR3 loop: CASSQDPGSLDSYGYTF. The CDR3 DNA reads TGCGCCAGCAGCCAAGACCCAGGAAGTCTCGATTCATATGGCTACACCTTC.

This clonotype was detected only a few times. The chain joins TRBV24-1 to TRBJ2-1; 7 bases map to TRBD1. The J segment lost 3 bases and the V segment lost 4 bases, leaving 5 bases of the junction unmatched. Per germline, CDR1 KGHDR and CDR2 SFDVKD. The length of the CDR3 is 15 residues. CDR3 DNA sequence: TGTGCCACCAGTGACTATACAGGGGACTACAATGAGCAGTTCTTC. Protein sequence: CATSDYTGDYNEQFF.

The chain recombines TRBV9 with TRBJ1-6; D perhaps matches TRBD1 (5 bases). Trimming left V 0 bases short and J 9 bases short, with 10 bases between. CDR1 and CDR2 from the germline V gene are SGDLS and YYNGEE. The length of the CDR3 is 14 residues. Written as DNA, the CDR3 is TGTGCCAGCAGCGTAGTGGGACTTCCTTCACCCCTCCACTTT. This translates into CASSVVGLPSPLHF. Variable domain in full (rest from reference TRBV9 and TRBJ1-6): DSGVTQTPKHLITATGQRVTLRCSPRSGDLSVYWYQQSLDQGLQFLIQYYNGEERAKGNILERFSAQQFPDLHSELNLSSLELGDSALYFCASSVVGLPSPLHFGNGTRLTVT.

A note on this clonotype: One end of the junction is discordant with germline, which a read error may explain. V usage is TRBV12-3 or TRBV12-4 and J usage is TRBJ1-5, with unresolved D. The length of the CDR3 is 14 residues. The CDR3, as DNA: TGTGCCAGCAGCCACCACACTAGCAATCAGCCCCAGGATTTT. This encodes CASSHHTSNQPQDF.

The CDR3 loop reads CASSVDRVGETQYF. For the CDR3, the DNA is TGTGCCAGCAGTGTAGACAGGGTTGGAGAGACCCAGTACTTC. The rearrangement links TRBV6-1 to TRBJ2-5; 7 nucleotides match TRBD1. Trimming at V came to 4 bases and at J to 4 bases, leaving 6 bases not matched to a gene. The CDR3 loop spans 14 amino acids. The germline V gene encodes CDR1 MNHNS and CDR2 SASEGT.

This clonotype has at least ten counts. The CDR3 loop is CAIRDLRDTQYF. The CDR3 region has the DNA TGTGCCATCAGGGATTTAAGGGATACGCAGTATTTT. The rearrangement uses TRBV10-3 and TRBJ2-3, with D unclear. The CDR3 length is 12 residues. CDR1 ENHRY and CDR2 SYGVKD come from the germline V gene. V was cut by 6 bases and J by 6 bases, with 10 bases left in between.

This clonotype was seen a handful of times. The chain uses TRBV7-2 and TRBJ1-1; 7 nucleotides line up with TRBD1. Germline V lookup: CDR1 SGHTA, CDR2 FQGNSA. This CDR3 spans 13 amino acids. J gave up 1 base and V 6 bases, and 2 bases lay outside the gene matches. The CDR3 DNA is TGTGCCAGCAGGTGGACAGGGAACACTGAAGCTTTCTTT. Its protein product is CASRWTGNTEAFF.

This clonotype has only a few counts. V usage is TRBV2 and J usage is TRBJ2-5; D unresolved. The CDR3 extends over 14 amino acids. Per germline, CDR1 SNHLY and CDR2 FYNNEI. The ends were cut back, 4 bases at V and 2 bases at J, with 11 bases in the middle. As DNA, the CDR3 is TGTGCCAGCAGTGGAAGGTCAGATCAAGAGACCCAGTACTTC. Translated: CASSGRSDQETQYF.